The 14 T cell receptor beta chains below were found in one sample sequenced in a study of radiotherapy plus CTLA-4 blockade in lung cancer. TCRdb's copy holds only in-frame clones and misses some; the assay was immunoSEQ multiplex PCR. The sample carries about 59,000 clones, 72% recorded once. Sample: peripheral blood, taken from a patient treated with radiotherapy plus ipilimumab. The receptors shown here come from a human donor with non-small cell lung cancer whose response to radiotherapy plus ipilimumab could not be evaluated.

This clone was detected a few times. The gene calls are TRBV5-1 and TRBJ1-3; D gene ambiguous. The V gene lost 2 bases and the J gene lost 0 bases, with 12 bases spanning the gap. This CDR3 has 16 amino acids. Germline V lookup: CDR1 SGHRS, CDR2 YFSETQ. This CDR3 reads CASSFDQAASGNTIYF. The CDR3 DNA reads as TGCGCCAGCAGCTTCGACCAGGCCGCCTCTGGAAACACCATATATTTT.

This clone was seen more than once but under ten times. The rearrangement uses TRBV25-1 and TRBJ2-5; D may be TRBD1 (5 bases). V gave up 6 bases and J gave up 4 bases, with 12 bases separating them. The CDR3 length is 13 residues. Germline V CDR1 and CDR2: MGHDK, SYGVNS. The CDR3 sequence: CASREGARETQYF. In DNA, the CDR3 is TGTGCCAGCAGGGAAGGGGCGAGAGAGACCCAGTACTTC.

V and J are TRBV27 and TRBJ1-1; no clear D gene. This CDR3 spans 17 amino acids. V lost 3 bases and J lost 1, with 18 bases in between. CDR1 and CDR2 from the germline V gene are MNHEY and SMNVEV (reference sequence). The CDR3: CASSFSSGEGKNTEAFF. CDR3 DNA: TGTGCCAGCAGTTTTTCCTCCGGGGAAGGGAAGAACACTGAAGCTTTCTTT.

The rearrangement uses TRBV6-1 and TRBJ2-1; 7 bases align to TRBD1. The CDR3 covers 18 residues. Trimming removed 1 base from V and 5 bases from J; junction bases left unmatched: 14. CDR1 is MNHNS, CDR2 SASEGT, per germline. CDR3 protein: CASSEERQGVLSHNEQFF. The CDR3 DNA reads TGTGCCAGCAGTGAAGAGAGGCAGGGGGTATTGTCCCACAATGAGCAGTTCTTC.

The chain joins TRBV4-2 to TRBJ2-3; possible D gene TRBD2, 6 bases. Germline CDR1 LGHNA, CDR2 YNFKEQ. The CDR3 is made up of 17 amino acids. Deletions cut 0 bases from V and 4 bases from J, with 17 bases between. CDR3 amino acids: CASSQDGVGGRADTQYF. CDR3 nucleotides: TGTGCCAGCAGCCAAGATGGGGTGGGGGGACGGGCAGATACGCAGTATTTT.

V usage is TRBV18 and J usage is TRBJ1-2; D not resolved. The CDR3 runs to 13 residues. Deletions cut 5 bases from V and 4 bases from J, with 11 bases between. Germline-derived CDR1 and CDR2 are KGHSH and LQKENI. For the CDR3, the DNA is TGTGCCAGCTCAGAGGGTGGGGTCTATGGCTACACCTTC. It encodes CASSEGGVYGYTF.

The rearrangement links TRBV27 to TRBJ1-1; 8 bases are a match to TRBD1. The germline V gene has CDR1 MNHEY and CDR2 SMNVEV (reference sequence). The ends lost 6 bases at V and 5 bases at J; junction bases unmatched: 11. The CDR3 has 15 amino acids. CDR3 residues: CASSTGGHGVTEAFF. The CDR3 region has the DNA TGTGCCAGCAGCACAGGGGGACACGGCGTAACTGAAGCTTTCTTT.

V and J are TRBV18 and TRBJ2-7; 7 bases map to TRBD1. Germline V CDR1 and CDR2: KGHSH, LQKENI. This CDR3 is 12 amino acids long. Trimming removed 5 bases from V and 3 bases from J; junction bases left unmatched: 1. The CDR3 DNA sequence: TGTGCCAGCTCAGGGGACAGCTACGAGCAGTACTTC. Amino acids: CASSGDSYEQYF. Supplemented by reference TRBV18 and TRBJ2-7, the full variable domain reads NAGVMQNPRHLVRRRGQEARLRCSPMKGHSHVYWYRQLPEEGLKFMVYLQKENIIDESGMPKERFSAEFPKEGPSILRIQQVVRGDSAAYFCASSGDSYEQYFGPGTRLTVT.

The chain joins TRBV19 to TRBJ1-5, with 7 nucleotides matching TRBD1. The CDR3 is made up of 18 amino acids. CDR1 LNHDA and CDR2 SQIVND come from the germline V gene (reference sequence). Unmatched junction bases numbered 16, after V lost 7 bases and J lost 1 base. For the CDR3, the DNA is TGTGCCAGTACGGAAAGGGGGCGCTTGGAGGTCAGCAATCAGCCCCAGCATTTT. Translation gives CASTERGRLEVSNQPQHF.

The chain links TRBV2 to TRBJ2-7; 7 positions match TRBD1. This CDR3 contains 13 residues. Germline V lookup: CDR1 SNHLY, CDR2 FYNNEI. The V gene end was trimmed by 6 bases and the J gene end by 2 bases; junction bases not matched to a gene: 4. The CDR3 DNA reads TGTGCCAGCAGCAGACAGGGACCCTACGAGCAGTACTTC. Encoded protein: CASSRQGPYEQYF.

The chain recombines TRBV9 with TRBJ2-7, with D perhaps matching TRBD1 (5 bases). The CDR3 sequence is 14 residues long. The V gene's germline CDR1 is SGDLS and CDR2 YYNGEE. V was shortened by 3 bases and J by 0 bases, with 10 bases between the two germline ends. CDR3 sequence reads: CASSAGHNSYEQYF. CDR3 DNA sequence: TGTGCCAGCAGCGCAGGACATAACTCCTACGAGCAGTACTTC.

The rearrangement joins TRBV18 to TRBJ2-7; TRBD1 is a possible D gene (5 bases). Germline CDR1 and CDR2: KGHSH and LQKENI. This CDR3 is 13 amino acids long. V was trimmed by 2 bases and J by 5 bases, leaving 10 bases between them. CDR3 in amino acids: CASSPIGADEQYF. The CDR3 DNA follows: TGTGCCAGCTCACCAATAGGGGCCGACGAGCAGTACTTC.

The table lists this clone with a few counts. The chain is built from TRBV5-1 and TRBJ2-1; 13 bases align to TRBD2. CDR1 and CDR2 (germline): SGHRS, YFSETQ. J lost 7 bases, V lost 4 bases, and 11 bases had no gene match. This CDR3 has 17 amino acids. Written as DNA, the CDR3 is TGCGCCAGCAGCCCCGTGAGTACTAGCGGGAGGGCAAATGAGCAGTTCTTC. As protein: CASSPVSTSGRANEQFF.

Notes on this clone: The junction and the germline gene differ at one end; a read error may be behind it. The rearrangement uses TRBV5-4 and TRBJ2-7, with TRBD2 identical over 11 bases. The CDR3 contains 10 residues. The germline CDR1 and CDR2 sequences are SGHNT and YYREEE (reference sequence). CDR3 nucleotides: TGTGCCAGCAGGGGGACTAGCGGTTCCTTC. Translated, it gives CASRGTSGSF.